The rows below give T cell receptor beta chains drawn from one sample of a study of shared clonotypes between healthy human individuals. The method was immunoSEQ multiplex PCR; TCRdb's version includes in-frame clones alone and lacks a portion of them. The table shows 2 million to 2.5 million clones, with approximately 93% occurring only once. Sequenced sample: naive CD4+ T cells from PBMCs. The receptor set was obtained from a man younger than 35 in good health. Some clones in this sample may be carry-over from other donors' samples. Both conserved end residues are trimmed from each CDR3. Fields, in order: CDR3 protein, V gene, J gene.

CDR3: ASSLIPGASGYTDTQY
V: TRBV11-2
J: TRBJ2-3

CDR3: ASSGQN
V: TRBV2
J: TRBJ2-7

CDR3: ASSASGGYNEQF
V: TRBV7-3
J: TRBJ2-1

CDR3: ASRRLVRGEQF
V: TRBV6-6
J: TRBJ2-1

CDR3: ASSPRLLTSGRGTGELF
V: TRBV9
J: TRBJ2-2

CDR3: ASSTSSGGSYKNIQY
V: TRBV7-2
J: TRBJ2-4

CDR3: ASSRGTGLNQPQH
V: TRBV5-1
J: TRBJ1-5

CDR3: ASSPLAGDYNEQF
V: TRBV18
J: TRBJ2-1

CDR3: ASSSESYEQY
V: TRBV18
J: TRBJ2-7

CDR3: ASSFRDSYEQY
V: TRBV7-9
J: TRBJ2-7

CDR3: ASSASSGGNTIY
V: TRBV9
J: TRBJ1-3

CDR3: ASSESGGTEAF
V: TRBV2
J: TRBJ1-1

CDR3: ASSPVAGGAGTEAF
V: TRBV5-4
J: TRBJ1-1

CDR3: ASSYYREDTQY
V: TRBV5-5
J: TRBJ2-3

CDR3: ASSLALPPAEAF
V: TRBV5-1
J: TRBJ1-1

CDR3: ASSPTRDRGNHEQY
V: TRBV11-2
J: TRBJ2-7

CDR3: ASSLASGFSYEQY
V: TRBV5-1
J: TRBJ2-7

CDR3: ASSHRLHEQF
V: TRBV19
J: TRBJ2-1

CDR3: ASNRGLGSAEQY
V: TRBV28
J: TRBJ2-7

CDR3: ASVNSGGQETQY
V: TRBV6-1
J: TRBJ2-5

CDR3: ASSLVAGNTEAF
V: TRBV5-1
J: TRBJ1-1

CDR3: ASHLRLQRVGDGYT
V: TRBV5-1
J: TRBJ1-2

CDR3: ASSASAGGSEQY
V: TRBV6-4
J: TRBJ2-7

CDR3: ASSFPGGGETQY
V: TRBV28
J: TRBJ2-5

CDR3: SVVGGEGTYEQY
V: TRBV29-1
J: TRBJ2-7

CDR3: SVELARGTYEQY
V: TRBV29-1
J: TRBJ2-7

CDR3: ASSFINPGLN
V: TRBV27
J: TRBJ2-7

CDR3: ASSSPTGTVSEKLF
V: TRBV7-8
J: TRBJ1-4

CDR3: ASSLPGHQETQY
V: TRBV5-6
J: TRBJ2-5

CDR3: ASSGGGTPGGYYGYT
V: TRBV7-9
J: TRBJ1-2

CDR3: ASSLTEANYGYT
V: TRBV11-2
J: TRBJ1-2

CDR3: ASSLGAATREKLF
V: TRBV5-4
J: TRBJ1-4

CDR3: AWRSEGFTEAF
V: TRBV30
J: TRBJ1-1

CDR3: SGQEETQY
V: TRBV20-1
J: TRBJ2-5

CDR3: ASTAIAGLGYEQY
V: TRBV23-1
J: TRBJ2-7

CDR3: VREGNTYSNQPQH
V: TRBV28
J: TRBJ1-5

CDR3: ASIGGALPH
V: TRBV6-1
J: TRBJ1-6

CDR3: ASSPGQHQETQY
V: TRBV5-1
J: TRBJ2-5

CDR3: ASSLGRGQY
V: TRBV28
J: TRBJ2-7

CDR3: ASSLIGTGLAVYNEQF
V: TRBV7-3
J: TRBJ2-1

CDR3: ASSSQGFPETQY
V: TRBV27
J: TRBJ2-5

CDR3: ASSRGGRASGPGELF
V: TRBV5-1
J: TRBJ2-2

CDR3: ASSLARTSSYEQY
V: TRBV5-1
J: TRBJ2-7

CDR3: ASSKKGKSNYGYT
V: TRBV25-1
J: TRBJ1-2

CDR3: ATLGELSTYGYT
V: TRBV19
J: TRBJ1-2

CDR3: ASTQPGPGSLGELF
V: TRBV6-6
J: TRBJ2-2

CDR3: ASSLTSGLNNNEQF
V: TRBV7-3
J: TRBJ2-1

CDR3: ASSQPGQGSKETQY
V: TRBV4-1
J: TRBJ2-5

CDR3: ASSLAGNTIY
V: TRBV7-9
J: TRBJ1-3

CDR3: ASSWGQGVDIQY
V: TRBV5-1
J: TRBJ2-4

CDR3: ASSLRAIYGYT
V: TRBV5-8
J: TRBJ1-2

CDR3: ASNVQADYGYT
V: TRBV28
J: TRBJ1-2

CDR3: ASSSPTPTKVHEQH
V: TRBV28
J: TRBJ2-7

CDR3: ASNTGTSVSSEQF
V: TRBV5-4
J: TRBJ2-1